This TCR beta chain was retrieved from a study of T cells in Graves' hyperthyroidism and ophthalmopathy (dated by TCRdb to about 2019). As for the study more broadly: Peripheral blood was sampled at the time of initial diagnosis, prior to any treatment. To identify distinguishing TCR V-J signatures, a discovery cohort of roughly 100 patients was used, comprising 43 with Graves' ophthalmopathy and around 60 with stable Graves' hyperthyroidism. Prospective prediction of ophthalmopathy was tested in an independent validation cohort of 18 to 20 hyperthyroidism patients and some 17 patients who later progressed to ophthalmopathy. The 95 to 100 discovery patients were divided at random into training and test sets in a 7:3 ratio. In several Graves' hyperthyroidism patients, the study also compared T-cell repertoires from thyroid tissue with T-cell repertoires from blood. Following sampling, methimazole starting at 30 mg daily was given to hyperthyroidism patients, and high-dose intravenous methylprednisolone was given to ophthalmopathy patients. TCR Vbeta CDR3 sequencing of some 140 peripheral blood samples (approximately 44 ophthalmopathy, 75 to 85 hyperthyroidism and roughly 17 progressor patients) is reported in the paper.

Beyond this particular receptor, the publication reports: Most expanded thyroid clonotypes (frequency above 0.001) were also detected in blood, suggesting blood repertoires may reflect thyroid immune responses. A model built on a 13 V-J signature distinguished ophthalmopathy from stable hyperthyroidism, reaching around 87% sensitivity and under 84% specificity in cross-validation and 80%/75% in testing. Sample size was not statistically predetermined, and investigators were not blinded to group allocation. During validation, the model predicted progression to ophthalmopathy a median of around 6 months ahead of onset, with more than 55% sensitivity and 72% to 80% specificity.

The TCR beta CDR3 regions were amplified from RNA transcripts. A first-round RT-PCR of the TCR CDR3 used the HTBI primer set with the Qiagen OneStep RT-PCR kit. Libraries were constructed in a second round of multiplex PCR, after which size selection and purification were performed. Paired-end sequencing of the libraries was performed with 100 bp reads on an Illumina HiSeq2000. The authors' pipeline ran thus. SOAPnuke was used to process the raw data, with reads discarded if the reads contained adapters or uncalled bases, had a mean Phred below 15, or lacked an exact constant-primer or identifier match. High-quality paired reads were merged using COPE v1.2.5, and each unique nucleotide sequence was defined as a clonotype. MiTCR v1.1 was used to align clonotypes to the IMGT TRBV, TRBD and TRBJ reference segments. Analysis was restricted to V-J combinations with a frequency above 0.0001, which covered roughly 99% of repertoires. A TCS score was defined as the ratio of F50 (clonal expansion) to E x V (chaos), with BLOSUM62-based TCRdist applied between CDR3 peptides within each V-J. Welch's t-statistics and random forest reduced approximately 520 V-J features to fewer than 15, which were used in a naive Bayes classifier (R e1071). TCRdb's own reprocessing of the public reads used fastp at Q25 and MiXCR and kept productive beta chains. Every entry covers one CDR3 protein and lists the most common genes and DNA from its rows. These V and J calls are TCRdb output, not the study's own analysis. In all, the sample holds 500,000 to 700,000 distinct CDR3 sequences, and roughly a sixth of those were seen once. Jointly, the top ten make up 15% to 20% of the sample.

V is reduced by 4 bases and J by 6 bases, leaving a spacing of 22 bases between them. For CDR1 and CDR2, the germline V gene (reference sequence) lists LGHDT and YNNKEL. The CDR3 runs 16 amino acids, cysteine and phenylalanine included. Only the CDR3 DNA is retained, 48 bases long and in frame from the first base. Graves' hyperthyroidism was defined as stable when no progression to ophthalmopathy occurred over 18 months of follow-up. Hyperthyroidism patients were newly diagnosed, had a disease duration of under 2 months, and were aged 18 to 65 years. Patients with uncontrolled infections, other autoimmune diseases, pregnancy or lactation were excluded. Clinical symptoms, serum thyroxine and TRAb, thyroid ultrasound, and orbital computed tomography formed the basis for the diagnoses. PBMCs were isolated from approximately 10 ml of fresh peripheral blood by Ficoll-Paque density gradient centrifugation. Trizol reagent was used to extract total RNA, and RNA quality was then checked on an Agilent 2100 Bioanalyzer.

This clonotype was detected ten times or more. Its cognate antigen has yet to be identified. Per-nucleotide qualities are absent, and no much larger clonotype sits a single base away. Recombination connected TRBV3-1 to TRBJ2-7, with a tentative D call of TRBD1 or TRBD2, each matching 7 bases. The sequenced sample was blood. The receptor comes from a woman in her late teens or twenties with Graves' hyperthyroidism. The CDR3 amino acid sequence is: CASSLRGSGGRGEQYF. The DNA is as follows: TGTGCCAGCAGCCTCAGGGGGTCGGGAGGTCGAGGCGAGCAGTACTTC.